Below, one T cell receptor (beta chain) is given with its context. Its antigen remains unidentified. The CDR3 is made up of 19 amino acids. Looked up from germline, CDR1 is SEHNR and CDR2 is FQNEAQ (reference sequence). With 5 bases clipped from V and 5 bases from J, the junction kept 19 bases outside the gene matches. The starting material, graft tissue, was processed to release intraepithelial and lamina propria lymphocytes. This entry is derived from a study of graft-versus-host responses after intestinal transplantation. Study information: Recipients underwent multivisceral, liver-intestinal, or isolated intestinal transplants. Study findings and constraints: Recipient bone marrow held GvH clones, some seen earlier in ileum or blood.

The data were produced by immunoSEQ multiplex PCR, yet TCRdb's version contains in-frame clones alone and is incomplete. Of tens of thousands of clones in the sample, over 60% are singletons; the top ten hold 3%. This TCR was recovered from a human patient who received an intestinal transplant, so some T cells may come from the graft donor. This sample comprised ileum tissue, obtained 98 days after intestinal transplantation. This sequence joins TRBV7-9 and TRBJ2-5; TRBD2 matches 11 bases. In DNA, the CDR3 is TGTGCCAGCAGCCCAGAGACGGTGACTAGCGGGACCCTCGGTGAGACCCAGTACTTC. It yields the protein CASSPETVTSGTLGETQYF.